Shown below are 11 T cell receptor beta chains from a single sample sequenced in a study of cytomegalovirus exposure and HLA in healthy donors. The PCR ran on 60 Vbeta and 13 Jbeta primers. The protocol was immunoSEQ multiplex PCR, while the TCRdb copy is restricted to in-frame clones and leaves out a portion. The table includes about 300,000 clones, roughly 88% detected once. What was sequenced was PBMCs. The receptors shown here come from a man aged 40-55 years in good health and CMV-seropositive.

The chain has TRBV27 and TRBJ2-5, with 10 bases identical to TRBD2. Germline V gives CDR1 MNHEY, CDR2 SMNVEV (reference sequence). The CDR3 totals 14 residues. V was pared by 6 bases and J by 5 bases, with 6 bases of the junction left unmatched. CDR3 loop: CASRRSGRAETQYF. Here the CDR3 DNA reads TGTGCCAGCAGACGAAGCGGGAGGGCCGAGACCCAGTACTTC.

The genes are TRBV10-1 and TRBJ2-1, with D uncertain. This CDR3 is built from 13 residues. From germline, CDR1 is WNHNN and CDR2 SYGVQD (reference sequence). V lost 2 bases to trimming and J lost 4 bases, with 6 bases between them. DNA of the CDR3: TGCGCCAGCAGTGAGGAGTTTTACAATGAGCAGTTCTTC. Translated: CASSEEFYNEQFF.

The rearrangement joins TRBV7-9 to TRBJ2-5; the D is unclear. Germline V gene sequence: CDR1 SEHNR, CDR2 FQNEAQ (reference sequence). The V end lost 5 bases, the J end lost 1 base, and 11 bases lay between the germline ends. The CDR3 is 14 amino acids. The CDR3 sequence is CASSPRSFQETQYF. DNA for the CDR3: TGTGCCAGCAGCCCACGGAGCTTCCAAGAGACCCAGTACTTC.

The chain employs TRBV4-1 and TRBJ2-1; TRBD2 matches 9 bases. CDR3 size: 17 residues. From germline, CDR1 is MGHRA and CDR2 YSYEKL. The junction had 12 bases not matched to a gene; V was cut back by 0 bases and J by 9 bases. The CDR3 spells CASSQDRISGRGGEQFF. For the CDR3, the DNA is TGCGCCAGCAGCCAAGATCGGATTAGCGGGAGAGGGGGTGAGCAGTTCTTC.

This clone was counted once. The chain is built from TRBV30 and TRBJ1-2; possible D gene TRBD1, 5 bases. The germline V gene has CDR1 GTSNPN and CDR2 SVGIG (reference sequence). V dropped 2 bases and J dropped 2 bases, with 9 bases sitting between them. The CDR3 runs 13 residues. For the CDR3, the DNA is TGTGCCTGGAGTCAGGGTACGAACTATGGCTACACCTTC. Protein sequence: CAWSQGTNYGYTF.

The rearrangement uses TRBV18 and TRBJ2-7; maybe TRBD1 (5 bases). The V gene's germline CDR1 is KGHSH and CDR2 LQKENI. The CDR3 runs to 12 residues. Trimming took 4 bases from V and 7 from J, leaving 11 bases between them. The CDR3 spells CASSQNRIEQYF. DNA of the CDR3: TGTGCCAGCTCACAGAACAGGATTGAGCAGTACTTC.

The rearrangement uses TRBV5-1 and TRBJ1-6, with D perhaps TRBD1 (5 bases). The CDR3 runs to 14 residues. The germline V gene has CDR1 SGHRS and CDR2 YFSETQ. V shed 3 bases and J shed 8 bases, with 12 bases lying between them. In nucleotides, the CDR3 is TGCGCCAGCAGCTCAGGGTTAGAGGATTCACCCCTCCACTTT. This codes for CASSSGLEDSPLHF.

A word on this clone: The same CDR3 also results from other DNA sequences found in this sample. This chain connects TRBV5-1 to TRBJ2-7; 9 nucleotides match TRBD1. V trimming: 0 bases; J trimming: 7 bases; junction bases outside the gene matches: 5. Germline V CDR1 and CDR2: SGHRS, YFSETQ. The CDR3 extends over 14 amino acids. This CDR3 is CASSLVQGAGEQYF. CDR3 bases: TGCGCCAGCAGCTTGGTACAGGGGGCGGGGGAGCAGTACTTC.

This rearrangement joins TRBV5-4 to TRBJ2-7; D is possibly TRBD2 (6 bases). The V end lost 4 bases, the J end lost 0 bases, and 11 bases lay between the germline ends. CDR1 and CDR2 (germline): SGHNT, YYREEE (reference sequence). This CDR3 is 14 amino acids long. The CDR3 DNA sequence: TGTGCCAGCAGCGGCGGGACTTTCTCCTACGAGCAGTACTTC. It is translated as CASSGGTFSYEQYF. Combining the CDR3 with reference TRBV5-4 and TRBJ2-7 gives the whole variable domain ETGVTQSPTHLIKTRGQQVTLRCSSQSGHNTVSWYQQALGQGPQFIFQYYREEENGRGNFPPRFSGLQFPNYSSELNVNALELDDSALYLCASSGGTFSYEQYFGPGTRLTVT.

The chain carries TRBV5-6 and TRBJ2-1; D gene unclear. The CDR3 consists of 13 residues. Germline V gene lookup returns CDR1 SGHDT and CDR2 YYEEEE. V lost 2 bases and J 4 bases, leaving 7 bases between the germline ends. CDR3 in amino acids: CASSFLRYNEQFF. The CDR3 DNA is TGTGCCAGCAGCTTCCTGAGGTACAATGAGCAGTTCTTC.

The rearrangement joins TRBV5-5 to TRBJ2-5, with D maybe TRBD2 (6 bases). Trimming took 0 bases from V and 4 from J, leaving 10 bases between them. Per the germline V gene, CDR1 is SGHKS and CDR2 is YYEKEE (reference sequence). CDR3 size: 14 residues. CDR3: CASSLAAGRETQYF. For the CDR3, the DNA is TGTGCCAGCAGCTTGGCCGCGGGGCGAGAGACCCAGTACTTC. Full variable domain (missing parts from reference TRBV5-5 and TRBJ2-5): DAGVTQSPTHLIKTRGQQVTLRCSPISGHKSVSWYQQVLGQGPQFIFQYYEKEERGRGNFPDRFSARQFPNYSSELNVNALLLGDSALYLCASSLAAGRETQYFGPGTRLLVL.